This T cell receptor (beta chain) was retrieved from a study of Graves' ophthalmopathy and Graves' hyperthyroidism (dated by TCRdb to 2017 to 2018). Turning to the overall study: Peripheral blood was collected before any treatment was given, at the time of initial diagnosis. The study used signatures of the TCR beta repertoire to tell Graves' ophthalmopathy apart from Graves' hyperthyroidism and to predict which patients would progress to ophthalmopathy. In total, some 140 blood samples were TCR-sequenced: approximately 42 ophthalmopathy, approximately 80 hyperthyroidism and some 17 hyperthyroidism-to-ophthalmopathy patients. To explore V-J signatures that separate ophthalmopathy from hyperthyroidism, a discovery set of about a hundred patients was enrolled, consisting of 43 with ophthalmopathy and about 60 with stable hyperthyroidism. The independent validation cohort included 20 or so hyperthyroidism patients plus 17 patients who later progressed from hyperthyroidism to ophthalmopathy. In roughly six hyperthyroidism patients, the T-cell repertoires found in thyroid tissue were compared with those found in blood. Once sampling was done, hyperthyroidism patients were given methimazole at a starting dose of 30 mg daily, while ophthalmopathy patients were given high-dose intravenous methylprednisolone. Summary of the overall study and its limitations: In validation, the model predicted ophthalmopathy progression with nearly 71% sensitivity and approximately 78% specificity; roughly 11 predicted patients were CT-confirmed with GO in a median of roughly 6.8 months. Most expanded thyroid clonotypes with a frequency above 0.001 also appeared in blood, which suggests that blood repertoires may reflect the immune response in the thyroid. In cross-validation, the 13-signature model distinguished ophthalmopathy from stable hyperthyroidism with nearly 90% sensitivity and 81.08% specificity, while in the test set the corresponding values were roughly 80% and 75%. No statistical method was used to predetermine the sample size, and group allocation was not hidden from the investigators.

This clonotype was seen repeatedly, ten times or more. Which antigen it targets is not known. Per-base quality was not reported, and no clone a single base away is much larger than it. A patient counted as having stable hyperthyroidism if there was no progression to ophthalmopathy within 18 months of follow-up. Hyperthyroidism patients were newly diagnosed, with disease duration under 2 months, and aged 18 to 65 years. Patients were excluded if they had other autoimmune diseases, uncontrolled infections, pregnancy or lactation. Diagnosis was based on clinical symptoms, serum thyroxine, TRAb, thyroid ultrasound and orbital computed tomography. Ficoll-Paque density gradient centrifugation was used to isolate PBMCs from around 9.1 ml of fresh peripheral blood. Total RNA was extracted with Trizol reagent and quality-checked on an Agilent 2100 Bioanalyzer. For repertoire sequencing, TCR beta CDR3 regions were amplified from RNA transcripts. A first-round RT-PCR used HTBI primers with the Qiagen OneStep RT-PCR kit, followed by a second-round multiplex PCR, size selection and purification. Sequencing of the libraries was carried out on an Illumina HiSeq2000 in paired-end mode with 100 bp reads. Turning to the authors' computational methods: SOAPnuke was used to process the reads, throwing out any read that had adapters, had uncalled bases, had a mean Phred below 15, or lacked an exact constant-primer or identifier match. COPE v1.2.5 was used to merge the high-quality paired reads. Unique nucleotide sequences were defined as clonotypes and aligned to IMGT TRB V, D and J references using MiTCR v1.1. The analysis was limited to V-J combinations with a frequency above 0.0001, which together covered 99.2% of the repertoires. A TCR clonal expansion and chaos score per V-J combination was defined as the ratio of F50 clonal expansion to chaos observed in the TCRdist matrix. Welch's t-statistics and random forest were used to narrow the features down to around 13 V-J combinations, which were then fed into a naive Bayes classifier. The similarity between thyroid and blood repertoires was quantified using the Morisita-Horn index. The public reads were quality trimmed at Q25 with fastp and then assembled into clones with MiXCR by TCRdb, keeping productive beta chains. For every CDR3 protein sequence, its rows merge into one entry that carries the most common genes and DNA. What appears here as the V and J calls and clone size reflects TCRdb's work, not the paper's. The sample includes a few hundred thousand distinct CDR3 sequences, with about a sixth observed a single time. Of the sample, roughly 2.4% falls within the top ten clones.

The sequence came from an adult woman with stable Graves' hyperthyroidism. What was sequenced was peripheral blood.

The sequence in DNA is TGCGCCAGCAGCTTGTCGGAAACCCCATACGAGCAGTACTTC. This codes for CASSLSETPYEQYF. Here the chain combines TRBV5-1 and TRBJ2-7; the D gene assignment is ambiguous. V is clipped by 1 base and J by 4 bases, and the sequence between their germline boundaries is 12 bases long. The CDR3 starts with the cysteine, ends with the phenylalanine, and has 14 residues. Left in the record is the CDR3 DNA by itself, 42 bases read in frame from the first base. From the germline V gene, CDR1 is SGHRS and CDR2 is YFSETQ. With the portions outside the CDR3 filled from the reference TRBV5-1 and TRBJ2-7 genes, the complete variable region becomes KAGVTQTPRYLIKTRGQQVTLSCSPISGHRSVSWYQQTPGQGLQFLFEYFSETQRNKGNFPGRFSGRQFSNSRSEMNVSTLELGDSALYLCASSLSETPYEQYFGPGTRLTVT.